This T cell receptor (beta chain) is drawn from a study of cytomegalovirus exposure and HLA in healthy donors. The CDR3 is 12 residues long. The V and J ends lost 5 bases and 7 bases respectively, with 12 bases between them. In germline, CDR1 is SGHAT, CDR2 FQNNGV. Concerning this clone: Its matching antigen is unknown.

Broader study findings: Analysis performed later showed TCR beta chains linked to HLA being more clonally expanded than equally common others.

Both 60 Vbeta primers and 13 Jbeta primers went into the PCR. Here immunoSEQ multiplex PCR was the method, and the copy in TCRdb shows in-frame clones only, minus some. This sample has under 200,000 clones, with around 79% found just once. Input material: PBMCs. This chain connects TRBV11-2 to TRBJ2-7, with D tentatively TRBD1 (6 bases). The clonotype comes from a male donor in good health and CMV-seropositive. CDR3 bases: TGTGCCAGCAGCCACGACAGGCGGGAGCAGTACTTC. Encoded protein: CASSHDRREQYF.